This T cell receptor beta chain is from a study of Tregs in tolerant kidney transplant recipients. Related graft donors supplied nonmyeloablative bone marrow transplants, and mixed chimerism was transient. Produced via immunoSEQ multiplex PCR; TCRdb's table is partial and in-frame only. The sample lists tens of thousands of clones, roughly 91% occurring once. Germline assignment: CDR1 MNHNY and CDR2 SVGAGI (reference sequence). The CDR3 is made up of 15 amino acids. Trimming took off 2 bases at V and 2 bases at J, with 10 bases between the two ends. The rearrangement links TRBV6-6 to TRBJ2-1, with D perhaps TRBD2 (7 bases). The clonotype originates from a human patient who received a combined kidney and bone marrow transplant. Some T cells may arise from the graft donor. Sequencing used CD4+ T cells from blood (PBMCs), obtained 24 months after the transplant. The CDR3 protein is CASSYEGGAYNEQFF. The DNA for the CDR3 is TGTGCCAGCAGTTACGAAGGGGGGGCCTACAATGAGCAGTTCTTC.